The source of this T cell receptor beta chain is a study of identical twins (dated by TCRdb to the mid-2010s). Background on the whole study: TCR alpha and beta repertoires from monozygotic twins, unrelated adults of various ages and cord blood were deep-sequenced to test whether fetal clonotypes persist. Replicate twin experiments were performed at different times using different library preparation protocols to rule out contamination.

Via the germline V gene (reference sequence), CDR1 is MNHEY and CDR2 SMNVEV. Ends trimmed: V by 5 bases, J by 6 bases; bases unmatched to a gene: 8. The CDR3 goes from the cysteine to the phenylalanine over 14 residues. The kept DNA is CDR3 alone, 42 bases in frame from the first base. Comments on this clonotype: The antigen it recognizes is unknown. Qualities for individual bases were not recorded, and no much larger clone is one base off.

Overall study outcomes, separate from this receptor: Because the same donors could not be followed over many years, the conclusions relied on cross-sectional statistical analysis. In monozygotic twins, recombination models systematically underestimated out-of-frame TCR alpha sharing, but the models matched the sharing seen between unrelated individuals. Out-of-frame TCR alpha sequences shared between twins showed an excess of low generation-probability sequences compared with coincidental sharing between unrelated individuals. Fewer insertions were carried by abundant cord blood beta clonotypes; a weaker similar trend was observed in young adult naive repertoires, while no such trend was observed in memory repertoires. Zero-insertion analyses could be partly confounded by invariant T cells such as MAIT and iNKT, though diverse VJ usage argued against such confounding for most clonotypes. A weaker excess of twin sharing was found in beta out-of-frame sequences because the signal-to-noise ratio was lowered by fewer shared sequences.

All donors were healthy Caucasians. Three pairs of female monozygotic twins, all aged roughly 18 to 30 years, made up the twin cohort. Peripheral blood mononuclear cells were used as the source from which RNA for TCR libraries was isolated. Preparation of the library involved 5' RACE. Sequencing was carried out with an Illumina HiSeq 2000. A universal primer binding site was introduced by template switching, and a unique molecular identifier was present in the final cDNA, enabling accurate counting of TCR cDNA molecules. Specific primers in the conserved constant-segment region were used to synthesize first-strand cDNA for TCR alpha and beta chains. To control for contamination, every cDNA library was double barcoded, receiving both a SMART-Mk sample barcode and Illumina barcodes. TruSeq adapter sequences along with Illumina sample barcodes were introduced in two successive PCR steps. Sequencing of the TCR alpha and beta cDNA libraries was done on the Illumina HiSeq platform using custom primers. In the original analysis: MiGEC processed the raw reads to extract unique molecular identifiers, while MiXCR was used to determine the CDR3 positions. For each individual, recombination models were inferred using an EM algorithm with the repgenHMM and IGoR tools. The tcR package in R was used for shared clonotype analysis, with sharing normalized by the product of cloneset sizes. Out-of-frame nonproductive sequences were analyzed to study raw recombination free of thymic and clonal selection effects. The public reads were reanalyzed by TCRdb: fastp trimming at Q25, MiXCR alignment, in-frame beta chains only. Every entry covers one CDR3 protein and lists the most common genes and DNA from its rows. The V and J calls shown here were made by TCRdb, not taken from the authors' results. Across this sample there are some 760,000 distinct CDR3 sequences, with around a sixth seen only once. Of the sample, 13% is held by the ten largest clones.

The same data also contributed to another study, on T cells expressing NK-cell markers. The second source states: Seven to nine donors provided sorted CD3+CD56+NKG2C+, CD3+CD56+NKG2C- and CD3+CD56-NKG2C+ T-cell subsets, whose TCR beta-chain repertoires were profiled. Seven of the eight sequenced donors were HCMV-seropositive and one was HCMV-seronegative. To restrict sorting to alphabetaTCR-expressing T cells, an anti-gammadeltaTCR antibody was added in several experiments. In more than five donors, the dominant CD3+CD56+NKG2C+ clonotypes ranked among the top 10 CD8+ clonotypes, making up 1.0-7.0% of CD8+ T cells. Those dominant clonotypes were again the most abundant among CD3+CD56-NKG2C+ cells in a few donors, at roughly 28.3-65%. Whether the expanded NKG2C-expressing T cell clones were specific for HCMV antigens was left unclear. The study sequenced eight donors, all healthy volunteers chosen at random: three men and five women. HCMV serostatus was determined by detecting HCMV-specific IgG in serum with a commercial ELISA kit. For roughly six donors, bulk peripheral blood T-cell repertoires were also sequenced from unsorted PBMC. Reads were demultiplexed and grouped by UMI with MIGEC, and clonotypes were assembled and quantified with MiTCR. To exclude erroneous sequences, any TCR cDNA sequence not supported by at least two reads was discarded. The tcR package was used for downstream repertoire analysis, and clonotypes were matched across fractions by CDR3 nucleotide sequence plus V segment. VDJmatch was used to annotate antigen specificity against VDJdb, with one amino acid substitution allowed in CDR3.

The chain is encoded by TRBV27 joined to TRBJ2-7; TRBD1 lines up with 9 middle nucleotides. This clonotype was sampled from a woman under 30 in good health. The sequencing input was PBMCs. The CDR3 has the sequence CASSGTGIRGEQYF. Here is the DNA: TGTGCCAGCAGTGGGACAGGGATCAGGGGCGAGCAGTACTTC.